Below, 30 T cell receptor beta chains from the same sample are listed, as sequenced in a study of graft-versus-host responses after intestinal transplantation. Libraries were prepared by immunoSEQ multiplex PCR; TCRdb keeps only in-frame clonotypes and omits some of them. The table has more than 100,000 clones, approximately 95% seen once; the top ten hold roughly 3.5%. These receptors lack a known antigen. The sequences come from unstimulated CD8+ T cells sorted from spleen or lymph node cells, collected before intestinal transplant. These receptors were collected from a human donor who received an intestinal transplant.

The J gene is TRBJ1-5, the V gene TRBV15; D is uncertain. Germline CDR1 LNHNV, CDR2 YYDKDF (reference sequence). Trimming pared 5 bases from V and 3 bases from J, leaving 14 bases between. CDR3 size: 15 residues. DNA for the CDR3: TGTGCCACCAGCTCAGGCAGCGGAACCAATCAGCCCCAGCATTTT. It codes for CATSSGSGTNQPQHF.

The rearrangement uses TRBV27 and TRBJ2-7; 11 bases are a match to TRBD2. Germline trimming cut 5 bases from V and 5 bases from J; bases unmatched to any gene: 8. CDR3 length equals 15 residues. CDR1 and CDR2 (germline): MNHEY, SMNVEV (reference sequence). The CDR3 loop reads CASSRITGLADEQYF. Here the CDR3 DNA reads TGTGCCAGCAGTCGCATCACGGGACTAGCGGACGAGCAGTACTTC.

This clone showed up just once. The CDR3 sequence is CASSFRGSGNTIYF. Written as DNA, the CDR3 is TGTGCCAGCAGTTTTAGGGGCTCTGGAAACACCATATATTTT. The chain employs TRBV27 and TRBJ1-3; TRBD1 is a possible D gene (5 bases). This CDR3 has 14 amino acids. V was trimmed by 3 bases and J by 0 bases, leaving 6 bases between them. Germline V gene lookup returns CDR1 MNHEY and CDR2 SMNVEV (reference sequence).

This sequence joins TRBV6-5 and TRBJ2-1, with a possible D match to TRBD1 (5 bases). The germline gives CDR1 MNHEY, CDR2 SVGAGI. The V gene lost 0 bases and the J gene lost 8 bases, with 14 bases spanning the gap. There are 15 residues in the CDR3. The CDR3 DNA follows: TGTGCCAGCAGTTACTCGAAGGCAGGGAACGATGAGCAGTTCTTC. This translates into CASSYSKAGNDEQFF.

V and J are TRBV13 and TRBJ2-7; D remains ambiguous. The CDR3 totals 15 residues. V dropped 0 bases and J dropped 1 base, with 10 bases sitting between them. Germline V gene lookup returns CDR1 PRHDT and CDR2 FYEKMQ (reference sequence). CDR3 residues: CASSLGLIPSYEQYF. Written as DNA, the CDR3 is TGTGCCAGCAGCTTAGGCCTTATTCCATCCTACGAGCAGTACTTC.

CDR3 in DNA: TGTGCCAGCACCGATAAGGGCTCCACGAATTACAATGAGCAGTTCTTC. Translated, it gives CASTDKGSTNYNEQFF. This sequence joins TRBV13 and TRBJ2-1; D gene unclear. The CDR3 extends over 16 amino acids. Trimming cost V 7 bases and J 4 bases, with 20 bases left between them. Germline lookup yields CDR1 PRHDT and CDR2 FYEKMQ (reference sequence).

This chain links TRBV5-1 with TRBJ2-2; TRBD1 matches at 7 bases. The trim removed 2 bases at V and 2 bases at J, leaving 6 bases unmatched. CDR3 length: 16 residues. CDR1 and CDR2 from the germline V gene are SGHRS and YFSETQ. The CDR3 loop reads CASSFLGTANTGELFF. The CDR3 coding sequence is TGCGCCAGCAGCTTTTTAGGGACAGCTAACACCGGGGAGCTGTTTTTT. The full variable domain, its missing parts supplied by reference TRBV5-1 and TRBJ2-2, is KAGVTQTPRYLIKTRGQQVTLSCSPISGHRSVSWYQQTPGQGLQFLFEYFSETQRNKGNFPGRFSGRQFSNSRSEMNVSTLELGDSALYLCASSFLGTANTGELFFGEGSRLTVL.

The chain joins TRBV6-6 to TRBJ2-1; TRBD2 agrees at 11 bases. Germline CDR1 reads MNHNY; CDR2 reads SVGAGI (reference sequence). J was trimmed by 8 bases and V by 5 bases; bases with no gene match: 8. This CDR3 is 15 amino acids long. The CDR3 DNA is TGTGCCAGCAGTGAGGAACTAGCGGGAGAGGATGAGCAGTTCTTC. Its translation: CASSEELAGEDEQFF.

The genes are TRBV7-9 and TRBJ2-7; 9 bases fit TRBD2. V was pared by 5 bases and J by 3 bases, with 11 bases of the junction left unmatched. Looked up from germline, CDR1 is SEHNR and CDR2 is FQNEAQ (reference sequence). This CDR3 has 16 amino acids. The CDR3 loop is CASSTVAGEADYEQYF. CDR3 coding DNA: TGTGCCAGCAGCACCGTAGCGGGAGAGGCGGACTACGAGCAGTACTTC.

The rearrangement joins TRBV28 to TRBJ2-7; no reliable D call. This CDR3 has 13 amino acids. V lost 3 bases and J lost 3, with 9 bases in between. Germline V gives CDR1 MDHEN, CDR2 SYDVKM. The CDR3: CASSLVSGYEQYF. The CDR3 bases are TGTGCCAGCAGTTTGGTTTCCGGCTACGAGCAGTACTTC. The full variable domain, completed using reference TRBV28 and TRBJ2-7, is DVKVTQSSRYLVKRTGEKVFLECVQDMDHENMFWYRQDPGLGLRLIYFSYDVKMKEKGDIPEGYSVSREKKERFSLILESASTNQTSMYLCASSLVSGYEQYFGPGTRLTVT.

Comment on this clone: Other nucleotide sequences in the sample specify the same CDR3. The V call is TRBV5-6, the J call TRBJ2-4, with D tentatively TRBD1 or TRBD2 (6 bases each). Germline CDR1 and CDR2: SGHDT and YYEEEE. Trimming pared 4 bases from V and 2 bases from J, leaving 13 bases between. The CDR3 has 15 amino acids. The CDR3 nucleotides read TGTGCCAGCAGCGGTCGAGGGGGGACCAAAAACATTCAGTACTTC. This encodes CASSGRGGTKNIQYF. The full variable domain, with the rest looked up from reference TRBV5-6 and TRBJ2-4, is DAGVTQSPTHLIKTRGQQVTLRCSPKSGHDTVSWYQQALGQGPQFIFQYYEEEERQRGNFPDRFSGHQFPNYSSELNVNALLLGDSALYLCASSGRGGTKNIQYFGAGTRLSVL.

The chain combines TRBV11-2 with TRBJ2-7; D remains unclear. Trimming took 3 bases from V and 1 from J, leaving 7 bases between them. From germline, CDR1 is SGHAT and CDR2 FQNNGV. This CDR3 comprises 13 residues. CDR3 bases: TGTGCCAGCAGCTTGCGGCCATCCTACGAGCAGTACTTC. Amino acids: CASSLRPSYEQYF.

The chain is built from TRBV5-1 and TRBJ2-5; 14 bases are shared with TRBD2. The end of the DNA fits TRBJ2-7 better, so the J call may be wrong. The germline CDR1 and CDR2 sequences are SGHRS and YFSETQ. The CDR3 length is 19 residues. The CDR3 is CASSPDRRGLAGVSYEQYF. Written as DNA, the CDR3 is TGCGCCAGCAGCCCGGACAGGCGGGGACTAGCGGGGGTCTCCTACGAGCAGTACTTC.

V is TRBV6-5 and J is TRBJ2-2; D is undetermined. The CDR3 covers 15 residues. Trimming shortened V by 0 bases and J by 4 bases, and 9 bases separated the two germline ends. Germline CDR1 reads MNHEY; CDR2 reads SVGAGI. The CDR3 region has the DNA TGTGCCAGCAGTTACTCGATATCTGTCACCGGGGAGCTGTTTTTT. Amino acids: CASSYSISVTGELFF.

The genes are TRBV9 and TRBJ2-5; D gene unclear. Germline CDR1 reads SGDLS; CDR2 reads YYNGEE. Trimming cost V 0 bases and J 5 bases, with 11 bases left between them. CDR3 length: 14 amino acids. CDR3 sequence reads: CASSVGTPVETQYF. The CDR3 bases are TGTGCCAGCAGCGTAGGTACGCCCGTGGAGACCCAGTACTTC. Using reference TRBV9 and TRBJ2-5 for the parts outside the CDR3, the full variable domain is DSGVTQTPKHLITATGQRVTLRCSPRSGDLSVYWYQQSLDQGLQFLIQYYNGEERAKGNILERFSAQQFPDLHSELNLSSLELGDSALYFCASSVGTPVETQYFGPGTRLLVL.

The V call is TRBV4-1, the J call TRBJ1-2, with 7 nucleotides matching TRBD1. V trimming: 4 bases; J trimming: 4 bases; junction bases outside the gene matches: 15. This CDR3 comprises 17 residues. The germline CDR1 and CDR2 sequences are MGHRA and YSYEKL. CDR3 amino acids: CASSREKWTGNTYGYTF. CDR3 nucleotide sequence: TGCGCCAGCAGCCGCGAAAAATGGACAGGAAATACCTATGGCTACACCTTC.

This chain links TRBV9 with TRBJ2-3; tentative D call: TRBD2 (6 bases). The CDR3 has 15 residues. V lost 4 bases, J lost 3 bases, and 15 bases lay in between. The germline V gene has CDR1 SGDLS and CDR2 YYNGEE. The CDR3 sequence: CASSPRRAGTDTQYF. Here the CDR3 DNA reads TGTGCCAGCAGCCCCCGGAGGGCCGGGACAGATACGCAGTATTTT.

The chain has TRBV28 and TRBJ2-3, with D possibly being TRBD1 (6 bases). Germline CDR1 MDHEN, CDR2 SYDVKM. V was shortened by 3 bases and J by 4 bases, with 8 bases between the two germline ends. The CDR3 runs 13 residues. In DNA, the CDR3 is TGTGCCAGCAGTTTGGGGGCGTCAGATACGCAGTATTTT. Residues: CASSLGASDTQYF.

V usage is TRBV27 and J usage is TRBJ2-1, with a possible D match to TRBD2 (5 bases). This CDR3 is built from 19 residues. V lost 7 bases and J lost 0, with 25 bases in between. Per the germline V gene, CDR1 is MNHEY and CDR2 is SMNVEV (reference sequence). CDR3 in DNA: TGTGCCAGCACCGCGACCGGGGTTATTCCTTTTAGCTCCTACAATGAGCAGTTCTTC. Translation gives CASTATGVIPFSSYNEQFF.

This clone was counted only a few times. The chain couples TRBV7-9 to TRBJ2-4; D is unclear. CDR1 and CDR2 (germline): SEHNR, FQNEAQ (reference sequence). V lost 5 bases to trimming and J lost 8 bases, with 13 bases between them. This CDR3 has 13 residues. CDR3 residues: CASSPETEDIQYF. The CDR3 nucleotides read TGTGCCAGCAGCCCAGAGACTGAAGACATTCAGTACTTC.

The rearrangement uses TRBV28 and TRBJ2-1, with D possibly being TRBD1 or TRBD2 (5 bases each). V was cut by 9 bases and J by 6 bases, with 15 bases left in between. The germline V gene has CDR1 MDHEN and CDR2 SYDVKM. This CDR3 spans 13 amino acids. The CDR3 loop is CASSRDLLNEQFF. In DNA, the CDR3 is TGTGCCAGTTCCCGGGACCTTCTCAATGAGCAGTTCTTC.

The V gene is TRBV4-1, the J gene TRBJ2-7; D is ambiguous. This CDR3 is 16 amino acids long. Trimming removed 0 bases at V and 2 bases at J, with 14 bases between. In germline, CDR1 is MGHRA, CDR2 YSYEKL. CDR3 region: CASSQDLGSQTYEQYF. CDR3 coding DNA: TGCGCCAGCAGCCAAGATCTAGGTTCGCAGACCTACGAGCAGTACTTC.

DNA for the CDR3: TGTGCCAGCAGCCAAGATGGGACGTCGTTCTACGAGCAGTACTTC. Protein sequence: CASSQDGTSFYEQYF. The chain recombines TRBV14 with TRBJ2-7; D may correspond to TRBD1 or TRBD2 (5 bases each). The CDR3 length is 15 residues. Trimming cost V 0 bases and J 3 bases, with 12 bases left between them. Germline V gene lookup returns CDR1 SGHDN and CDR2 FVKESK.

This chain connects TRBV6-5 to TRBJ1-3; D gene ambiguous. Germline V gives CDR1 MNHEY, CDR2 SVGAGI. The CDR3 runs to 15 residues. V was pared by 3 bases and J by 0 bases, with 9 bases between. DNA of the CDR3: TGTGCCAGCAGTTATAGAGGAGGCTCTGGAAACACCATATATTTT. It codes for CASSYRGGSGNTIYF.

The rearrangement links TRBV9 to TRBJ2-2; 8 positions match TRBD2. The length of the CDR3 is 16 residues. CDR1 and CDR2 (germline): SGDLS, YYNGEE. V dropped 4 bases and J dropped 6; count of bases not matched to a gene: 11. The CDR3, as DNA: TGTGCCAGCAGCCCTTCGGGTAGCGGGAATCCCGGGGAGCTGTTTTTT. Translated, it gives CASSPSGSGNPGELFF.

The CDR3 loop is CASRAELTLYGYTF. CDR3 coding DNA: TGTGCCAGCAGGGCAGAACTCACTTTATATGGCTACACCTTC. The J gene is TRBJ1-2, the V gene TRBV2; D remains unclear. The V gene lost 6 bases and the J gene lost 5 bases, with 16 bases spanning the gap. The CDR3 is 14 residues long. Germline CDR1 is SNHLY and CDR2 is FYNNEI.

CDR3 region: CATTELAGAYNEQFF. The CDR3 nucleotides are TGTGCCACCACTGAATTAGCGGGAGCCTACAATGAGCAGTTCTTC. The chain carries TRBV27 and TRBJ2-1, with 9 bases lining up with TRBD2. Per germline, CDR1 MNHEY and CDR2 SMNVEV (reference sequence). CDR3 length equals 15 residues. V lost 10 bases, J lost 2 bases, and 9 bases stayed unmatched.

This chain joins TRBV28 and TRBJ2-2; possible D gene TRBD2, 5 bases. V was trimmed by 2 bases and J by 4 bases, leaving 5 bases between them. This CDR3 comprises 13 residues. CDR1 and CDR2 from the germline V gene are MDHEN and SYDVKM. The CDR3 loop is CASSLSGTGELFF. The CDR3 bases are TGTGCCAGCAGTTTAAGCGGCACCGGGGAGCTGTTTTTT.

The chain combines TRBV4-1 with TRBJ2-3; 7 bases are shared with TRBD2. The CDR3 has 14 residues. With V trimmed by 0 bases and J by 6 bases, 3 bases remained unmatched. Germline V gene sequence: CDR1 MGHRA, CDR2 YSYEKL. CDR3 sequence (DNA): TGCGCCAGCAGCCAAGAGGGGAGGGCGGATACGCAGTATTTT. This sequence encodes CASSQEGRADTQYF.

V usage is TRBV27 and J usage is TRBJ2-1, with D uncertain. CDR1 and CDR2 from the germline V gene are MNHEY and SMNVEV (reference sequence). Trimming took 9 bases from V and 4 from J, leaving 16 bases between them. The CDR3 extends over 14 amino acids. Here the CDR3 reads CASQTAHDYNEQFF. CDR3 coding DNA: TGTGCCAGTCAAACGGCCCACGATTACAATGAGCAGTTCTTC.